Below, one T cell receptor (beta chain) is given with its context. The data stem from a study of blood T cell repertoires in COVID-19. Overall study: The study drew acute and convalescent COVID-19 samples from the United States, Italy and Spain. T cells, B-cell-depleted T cells, or PBMCs supplied cDNA or gDNA.

The study drew participants aged 18 to 89 years from under 30 US areas. Per the study methods: Reference gene primer amplification yielded estimated nucleated cell counts. The data were produced by immunoSEQ multiplex PCR, yet TCRdb's version contains in-frame clones alone and is incomplete. V and J calls and clone size are copied from that table; D and trimming were computed from the DNA. The sample holds over 250,000 clones, 87% seen once. The CDR3 contains 17 residues. The ends lost 0 bases at V and 3 bases at J; junction bases unmatched: 8. Looked up from germline, CDR1 is MGHRA and CDR2 is YSYEKL.

The sequence was obtained from a woman aged 30 to 39 who had recovered from COVID-19. Sequencing was done on a sample of PBMCs or T cells enriched from blood (not recorded which). V usage is TRBV4-1 and J usage is TRBJ1-1; 9 bases match TRBD1. The CDR3, as DNA: TGCGCCAGCAGCCAAGATTGGGACAGGGATGTTGACACTGAAGCTTTCTTT. It encodes CASSQDWDRDVDTEAFF.